This T cell receptor (beta chain) was profiled in a study of identical twins. Broader study findings: The presence of invariant MAIT and iNKT cells could partly confound analyses of zero-insertion sequences. The analysis was cross-sectional rather than longitudinal within donors.

Germline CDR1 LGHNA, CDR2 YSLEER. V lost 4 bases and J 0 bases, leaving 25 bases between the germline ends. This CDR3 contains 20 residues. A universal primer site was created by template switching, with the cDNA bearing unique molecular identifiers. TCRdb re-analysed the 5' RACE reads in MiXCR, keeping a single row per CDR3 protein. This table holds around 480,000 distinct CDR3 sequences, more than 13% found once. A remark on this clonotype: Its antigen is undetermined.

These data also featured in a second study, about yellow fever vaccine responses in identical twins.

What was sequenced was CD4+ T cells sorted from blood. The chain is built from TRBV4-3 and TRBJ2-1; D might be TRBD1 or TRBD2, each matching 5 bases. The TCR originated in a woman aged 18-29 years in good health. The CDR3 region is CASSLTGATNPISSYNEQFF. As DNA, the CDR3 is TGCGCCAGCAGCCTCACCGGGGCAACCAACCCTATTTCCTCCTACAATGAGCAGTTCTTC.